The rows below give T cell receptor beta chains drawn from one sample of a study of T-cell reconstitution after alpha-beta-depleted transplantation in children. One entry per CDR3 protein results from TCRdb running MiXCR on the PCR reads. The sample carries 100,000 to 120,000 distinct CDR3 sequences, 9% to 12% recorded once. This specimen consisted of PBMCs from the stem cell graft donor, obtained from the stem cell graft. The receptors come from a human donor who donated a stem cell graft to a child with acute lymphoblastic leukemia. Each CDR3 is given with its conserved first and last residue. The D gene is left open where the match is weak. Rows give clone size only sometimes, using once, few, many, or a class for an expanded clone.

.	.	TRBV19	TRBJ2-2	CASSIGIGASGGELFF	TGTGCCAGTAGTATAGGGATAGGGGCCTCCGGCGGGGAGCTGTTTTTT
TRBD1	few	TRBV27	TRBJ1-5	CASSFDRTGSNQPQHF	TGTGCCAGCAGTTTCGATAGGACAGGGAGCAATCAGCCCCAGCATTTT
.	many	TRBV3-1	TRBJ1-1	CASRQVLRANTEAFF	TGTGCCAGCAGACAAGTTCTAAGAGCGAACACTGAAGCTTTCTTT
TRBD2	many	TRBV5-1	TRBJ2-5	CASSLNPWKASGQETQYF	TGCGCCAGCAGCTTGAACCCTTGGAAGGCTAGCGGGCAAGAGACCCAGTACTTC
.	many	TRBV12-3/TRBV12-4	TRBJ1-1	CASRYYRGTSEAFF	TGTGCCAGCAGGTACTATCGAGGAACGTCTGAAGCTTTCTTT
.	many	TRBV24-1	TRBJ2-1	CATSVPPRDEQFF	TGTGCCACCAGTGTCCCCCCTCGGGATGAGCAGTTCTTC
.	.	TRBV5-4	TRBJ2-5	CASSPPSDGETQYF	TGTGCCAGCAGCCCCCCTAGCGACGGAGAGACCCAGTACTTC
TRBD1	many	TRBV29-1	TRBJ2-2	CSGAGTGGDTGELFF	TGCAGCGGTGCGGGAACAGGGGGCGACACCGGGGAGCTGTTTTTT
.	many	TRBV20-1	TRBJ1-5	CSAIGRKSNQPQHF	TGCAGTGCTATAGGTAGGAAAAGCAATCAGCCCCAGCATTTT
TRBD1	many	TRBV7-8	TRBJ1-6	CASSQTPRTGSESPLHF	TGTGCCAGCAGCCAAACCCCCCGGACAGGGTCGGAATCACCCCTCCACTTT
.	many	TRBV5-1	TRBJ2-5	CASSPGGSKETQYF	TGCGCCAGCAGCCCTGGGGGCAGTAAAGAGACCCAGTACTTC
.	many	TRBV20-1	TRBJ2-6	CSFEGAGANVLTF	TGCAGTTTCGAGGGCGCCGGGGCCAACGTCCTGACTTTC
TRBD1	many	TRBV6-1	TRBJ1-5	CASSDRDRGNQPQHF	TGTGCCAGCAGTGACCGGGACAGGGGGAATCAGCCCCAGCATTTT
.	medium-sized	TRBV4-3	TRBJ2-7	CASSSNRAPFPGEQYF	TGCGCCAGCAGTTCTAACCGGGCCCCTTTTCCCGGCGAGCAGTACTTC
.	many	TRBV28	TRBJ2-2	CASRSQGFTRNTGELFF	TGTGCCAGCAGATCCCAGGGATTTACGAGGAACACCGGGGAGCTGTTTTTT
TRBD2	.	TRBV4-3	TRBJ2-7	CASSLTSGGYEQYF	TGCGCCAGCAGCCTCACTAGCGGGGGCTACGAGCAGTACTTC
TRBD1	many	TRBV11-1	TRBJ2-1	CASSLIRTGGVGNEQFF	TGTGCCAGCAGCTTAATTCGGACAGGGGGCGTGGGCAATGAGCAGTTCTTC
.	many	TRBV6-6	TRBJ2-1	CASRARAYNEQFF	TGTGCCAGCAGGGCACGAGCCTACAATGAGCAGTTCTTC
.	many	TRBV5-1	TRBJ1-5	CASLPRLTLPESQHF	TGCGCCAGCTTACCCCGGTTGACATTACCCGAATCCCAGCATTTT
.	many	TRBV12-3/TRBV12-4	TRBJ2-3	CASRATGFLHDTQYF	TGTGCCAGCAGGGCAACAGGGTTCCTTCACGATACGCAGTATTTT
TRBD1	many	TRBV7-9	TRBJ2-2	CASSSQGANTGELFF	TGTGCCAGCAGCTCACAGGGGGCGAACACCGGGGAGCTGTTTTTT
TRBD1	many	TRBV13	TRBJ2-1	CASSGSFLDRGLYNEQFF	TGTGCCAGCAGCGGGAGCTTTCTCGACAGGGGCCTCTACAATGAGCAGTTCTTC
.	many	TRBV15	TRBJ2-5	CATSRPGIETQYF	TGTGCCACCAGCAGACCCGGGATAGAGACCCAGTACTTC
TRBD2	.	TRBV10-2	TRBJ2-1	CASRGTSGSPNEQFF	TGCGCCAGCAGGGGGACTAGCGGGAGCCCCAATGAGCAGTTCTTC
.	many	TRBV7-8	TRBJ1-2	CASSSRQVRDGYTF	TGTGCCAGCAGCTCCAGACAGGTTAGAGATGGCTACACCTTC
.	many	TRBV29-1	TRBJ2-3	CSVVRGGTDTQYF	TGCAGCGTTGTCCGCGGTGGAACAGATACGCAGTATTTT
.	few	TRBV7-9	TRBJ1-1	CASSLIPTADMNTEAFF	TGTGCCAGCAGCTTAATTCCGACTGCCGACATGAACACTGAAGCTTTCTTT
TRBD2	many	TRBV30	TRBJ2-7	CAWSGVSGLAVNYEQYF	TGTGCCTGGAGTGGGGTCTCGGGACTAGCGGTAAACTACGAGCAGTACTTC
.	.	TRBV6-1	TRBJ1-4	CASSLSSWGLTNEKLFF	TGTGCCAGCAGTCTTTCAAGTTGGGGGCTGACTAATGAAAAACTGTTTTTT
.	many	TRBV9	TRBJ2-3	CASSVARFTDTQYF	TGTGCCAGCAGCGTAGCTCGGTTCACAGATACGCAGTATTTT
.	many	TRBV20-1	TRBJ2-3	CSAIGSTAPPLFTDTQYF	TGCAGTGCTATAGGGTCTACCGCCCCACCTCTCTTCACAGATACGCAGTATTTT
TRBD2	many	TRBV29-1	TRBJ2-4	CSVSRPGGDKNIQYF	TGCAGCGTTTCCAGACCGGGAGGGGACAAAAACATTCAGTACTTC
TRBD1	many	TRBV12-3/TRBV12-4	TRBJ2-4	CASSFTAGGFFGAKNIQYF	TGTGCCAGCAGTTTCACGGCAGGGGGATTCTTTGGAGCCAAAAACATTCAGTACTTC
.	many	TRBV6-5	TRBJ2-5	CASSPRTRRETQYF	TGTGCCAGCAGCCCAAGGACCAGGAGAGAGACCCAGTACTTC
.	many	TRBV12-3/TRBV12-4	TRBJ1-2	CASNRLGDYGYTF	TGTGCCAGCAACCGGCTAGGTGACTATGGCTACACCTTC
.	many	TRBV12-3/TRBV12-4	TRBJ1-1	CASSLGGRAAFF	TGTGCCAGCAGTTTAGGGGGTAGGGCAGCTTTCTTT
TRBD2	.	TRBV12-3/TRBV12-4	TRBJ2-1	CASTDGAGGRNEQFF	TGTGCCAGCACCGATGGGGCGGGAGGCCGCAATGAGCAGTTCTTC
TRBD1	many	TRBV20-1	TRBJ2-7	CSAPGTGGYEQYF	TGCAGTGCTCCTGGGACAGGCGGCTACGAGCAGTACTTC
TRBD2	many	TRBV4-1	TRBJ2-3	CASSHGQRRASGGADTQYF	TGCGCCAGCAGCCACGGTCAGCGGAGGGCTAGCGGGGGGGCTGATACGCAGTATTTT
TRBD1	many	TRBV7-7	TRBJ2-7	CASSPWDRGEQYF	TGTGCTAGCAGCCCGTGGGACAGGGGCGAGCAGTACTTC
.	many	TRBV11-1	TRBJ2-5	CASSLGAGFWGSPQETQYF	TGTGCCAGCAGCTTAGGTGCGGGGTTTTGGGGTAGTCCCCAAGAGACCCAGTACTTC
.	few	TRBV7-2	TRBJ2-4	CASSSVGGRAKNIQYF	TGTGCCAGCAGCTCCGTGGGGGGGCGAGCCAAAAACATTCAGTACTTC
.	many	TRBV12-3/TRBV12-4	TRBJ1-1	CASSFGGAGGLGTEAFF	TGTGCCAGCAGTTTCGGGGGCGCGGGCGGGTTGGGGACTGAAGCTTTCTTT